The T cell receptor beta chain described here comes from a study of blood T cell repertoires in COVID-19. Looking at the study overall: COVID-19 samples, acute and convalescent, were from the United States, Italy and Spain. Nucleic acid was either cDNA or gDNA, and it came from T cells, B-cell-depleted T cells, or PBMCs.

Here immunoSEQ multiplex PCR was the method, and the copy in TCRdb shows in-frame clones only, minus some. The data show some 200,000 clones, around nine tenths seen once. V lost 3 bases and J lost 1; bases outside the gene matches: 4. The CDR3 has 14 residues. CDR1 and CDR2 (germline): SQVTM, ANQGSEA. The chain combines TRBV29-1 with TRBJ2-3; 7 bases match TRBD2. The sequenced material came from peripheral blood. The receptor comes from a woman under 30 who had recovered from COVID-19. The CDR3: CSVEGDYRTDTQYF. CDR3 in DNA: TGCAGCGTTGAGGGGGACTATCGCACAGATACGCAGTATTTT.